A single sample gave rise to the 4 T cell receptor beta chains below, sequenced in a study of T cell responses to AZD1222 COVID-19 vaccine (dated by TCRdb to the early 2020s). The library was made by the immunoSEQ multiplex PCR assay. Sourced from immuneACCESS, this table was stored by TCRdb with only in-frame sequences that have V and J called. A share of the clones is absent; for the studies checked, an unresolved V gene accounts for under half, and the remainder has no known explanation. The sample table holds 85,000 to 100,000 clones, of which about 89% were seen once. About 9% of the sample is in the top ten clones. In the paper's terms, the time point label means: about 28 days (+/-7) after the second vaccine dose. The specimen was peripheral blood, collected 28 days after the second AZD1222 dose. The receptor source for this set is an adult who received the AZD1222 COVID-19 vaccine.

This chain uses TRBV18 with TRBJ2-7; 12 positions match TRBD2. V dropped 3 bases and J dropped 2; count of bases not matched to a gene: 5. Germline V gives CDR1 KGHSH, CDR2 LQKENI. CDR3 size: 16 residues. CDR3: CASSPLAGGRAYEQYF. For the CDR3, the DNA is TGTGCCAGCTCACCCCTAGCGGGAGGGCGGGCCTACGAGCAGTACTTC.

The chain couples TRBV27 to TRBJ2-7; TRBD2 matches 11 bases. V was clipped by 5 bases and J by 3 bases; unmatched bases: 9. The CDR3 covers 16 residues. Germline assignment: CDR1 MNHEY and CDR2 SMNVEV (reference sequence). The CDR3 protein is CASSTQLAGVGYEQYF. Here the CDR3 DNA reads TGTGCCAGCAGTACCCAACTAGCGGGAGTTGGCTACGAGCAGTACTTC.

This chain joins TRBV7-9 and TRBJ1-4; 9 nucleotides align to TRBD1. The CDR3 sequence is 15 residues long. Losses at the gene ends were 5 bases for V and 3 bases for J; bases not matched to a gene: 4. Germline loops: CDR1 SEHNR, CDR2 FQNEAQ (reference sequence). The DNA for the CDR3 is TGTGCCAGCAGCCCCACAGGGGGCCCTAATGAAAAACTGTTTTTT. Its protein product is CASSPTGGPNEKLFF.

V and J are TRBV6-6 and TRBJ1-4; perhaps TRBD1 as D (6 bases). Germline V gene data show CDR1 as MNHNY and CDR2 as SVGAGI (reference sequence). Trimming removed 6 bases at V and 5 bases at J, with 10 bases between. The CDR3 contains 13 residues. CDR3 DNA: TGTGCCAGCAGGAAAGGACAGAATGAAAAACTGTTTTTT. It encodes CASRKGQNEKLFF.